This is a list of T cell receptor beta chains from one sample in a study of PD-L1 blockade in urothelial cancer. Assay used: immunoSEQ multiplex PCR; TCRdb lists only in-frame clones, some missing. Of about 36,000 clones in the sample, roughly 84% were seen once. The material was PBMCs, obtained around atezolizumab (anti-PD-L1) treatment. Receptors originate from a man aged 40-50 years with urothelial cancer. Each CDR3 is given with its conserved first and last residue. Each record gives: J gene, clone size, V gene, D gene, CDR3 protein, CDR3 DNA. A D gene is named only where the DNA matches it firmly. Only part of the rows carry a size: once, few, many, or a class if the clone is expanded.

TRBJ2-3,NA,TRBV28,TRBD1,CASTYTGTGGGTDTQYF,TGTGCCAGCACCTATACCGGGACAGGGGGCGGGACAGATACGCAGTATTTT
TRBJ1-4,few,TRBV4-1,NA,CASSQIDGLNNEKLFF,TGCGCCAGCAGCCAGATCGACGGGTTAAATAATGAAAAACTGTTTTTT
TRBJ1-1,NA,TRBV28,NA,CASSLRSGEAFF,TGTGCCAGCAGTTTAAGGTCCGGGGAAGCTTTCTTT
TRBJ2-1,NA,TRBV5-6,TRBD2,CASSSWTRFNEQFF,TGTGCCAGTTCTTCGTGGACTAGATTCAATGAGCAGTTCTTC
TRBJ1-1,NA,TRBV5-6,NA,CASSSEREGGTEAFF,TGTGCCAGCAGCTCGGAGCGGGAAGGAGGCACTGAAGCTTTCTTT
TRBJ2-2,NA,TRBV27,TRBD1,CASSFRGPNGELFF,TGTGCCAGCAGTTTCAGGGGGCCTAACGGGGAGCTGTTTTTT
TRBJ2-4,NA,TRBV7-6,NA,CASSLGGGGNIQYF,TGTGCCAGCAGCTTAGGAGGTGGGGGGAACATTCAGTACTTC
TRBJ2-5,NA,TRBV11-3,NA,CASSLGGAETQYF,TGTGCCAGCAGCTTAGGTGGGGCAGAGACCCAGTACTTC
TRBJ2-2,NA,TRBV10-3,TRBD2,CASGTSGTGELFF,TGTGCCTCAGGGACTAGCGGGACCGGGGAGCTGTTTTTT
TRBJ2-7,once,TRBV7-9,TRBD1,CASSLALGTDYEQYF,TGTGCCAGCAGCTTAGCGCTTGGGACAGACTACGAGCAGTACTTC
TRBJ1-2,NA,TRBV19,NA,CASSPGVQLYGYTF,TGTGCCAGTAGTCCAGGGGTGCAGTTATATGGCTACACCTTC
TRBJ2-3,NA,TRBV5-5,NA,CASSLASTDTQYF,TGTGCCAGCAGCTTGGCTAGCACAGATACGCAGTATTTT
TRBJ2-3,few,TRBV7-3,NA,CASSLGGLASTDTQYF,TGTGCCAGCAGCTTAGGAGGGCTGGCTAGCACAGATACGCAGTATTTT
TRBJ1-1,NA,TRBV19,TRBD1,CASTRDRGRERAFF,TGTGCCAGTACCCGAGACAGGGGGCGAGAGCGAGCTTTCTTT
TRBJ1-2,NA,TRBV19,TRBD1,CASLPGQGNYGYTF,TGTGCCAGCCTTCCGGGACAGGGCAACTATGGCTACACCTTC
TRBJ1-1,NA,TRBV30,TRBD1,CAWILRQGLKGDAFF,TGTGCCTGGATCTTACGACAGGGGCTTAAAGGTGACGCTTTCTTT
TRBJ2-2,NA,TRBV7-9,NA,CASSSTLRTTGELFF,TGTGCCAGCAGCTCGACACTTCGAACCACCGGGGAGCTGTTTTTT
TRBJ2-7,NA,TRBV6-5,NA,CASSYSASSYEQYF,TGTGCCAGCAGTTACTCGGCCAGCTCCTACGAGCAGTACTTC
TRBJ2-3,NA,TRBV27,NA,CASRVGAPDTQYF,TGTGCCAGCAGGGTTGGGGCCCCAGATACGCAGTATTTT
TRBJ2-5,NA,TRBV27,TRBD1,CASSSGTVKGTQYF,TGTGCCAGCAGTTCCGGGACAGTTAAGGGGACCCAGTACTTC
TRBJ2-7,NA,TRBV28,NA,CASSPRLSHEQYF,TGTGCCAGCAGTCCCCGATTAAGCCACGAGCAGTACTTC
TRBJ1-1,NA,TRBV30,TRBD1,CAVQGAGEAFF,TGTGCCGTCCAGGGGGCCGGGGAAGCTTTCTTT
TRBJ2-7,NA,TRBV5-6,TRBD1,CASSFGMAGGGTNEQYF,TGTGCCAGCAGCTTCGGGATGGCAGGGGGCGGTACCAACGAGCAGTACTTC
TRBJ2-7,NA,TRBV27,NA,CASRSLYEQYF,TGTGCCAGCAGGTCACTCTACGAGCAGTACTTC
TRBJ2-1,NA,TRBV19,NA,CALGTPSRNEQFF,TGTGCTCTCGGGACTCCCTCGCGGAATGAGCAGTTCTTC
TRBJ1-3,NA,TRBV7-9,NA,CASSPKQRLGNTIYF,TGTGCCAGCAGTCCGAAACAAAGACTAGGAAACACCATATATTTT
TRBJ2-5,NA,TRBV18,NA,CASSASPVETQYF,TGTGCCAGCTCTGCCTCGCCGGTTGAGACCCAGTACTTC